This TCR beta chain was observed in a study of CD8+ T cells in alopecia areata. Study in general: Those treated were given oral tofacitinib at 5 to 10 mg twice daily. Overall study results and limits: Lesional scalp displayed greater clonality than normal scalp, most notably in alopecia totalis/universalis. Among the 100 top clones, expanded CD8+ clones, like scalp clonality, were significantly decreased by tofacitinib.

J was trimmed by 7 bases and V by 5 bases; bases with no gene match: 2. From germline, CDR1 is GTSNPN and CDR2 SVGIG (reference sequence). The CDR3 length is 13 residues. Sequencing relied on a cDNA template that was reverse transcribed from extracted RNA. Profiled with immunoSEQ multiplex PCR; TCRdb holds only in-frame clones, not every one. The sample contains roughly 200,000 clones, around 56% of which appear only once. Treatment reported: oral pan-JAK inhibitor, 5-10 mg twice daily. Of note for this clone: The target antigen is unknown.

This clonotype was sampled from a human donor with alopecia areata. The rearrangement uses TRBV30 and TRBJ1-6, with TRBD1 matching over 10 bases. The sequencing here drew on CD4+ T cells sorted from blood, taken at week 4, from a patient treated with tofacitinib. The CDR3 sequence: CAWRDRGNSPLHF. Written as DNA, the CDR3 is TGTGCCTGGCGGGACAGGGGAAATTCACCCCTCCACTTT.